This T cell receptor (beta chain) was captured in a study of T cells after yellow fever vaccination. This CDR3 region has 15 residues. With 8 bases removed from V and 4 bases from J, the gap between germline ends came to 20 bases. From germline, CDR1 is MNHEY and CDR2 SMNVEV (reference sequence). In making TCR cDNA, 5'RACE template switching added a universal primer site and UMIs to it. TCRdb re-called the 5' RACE reads through MiXCR, storing one row per CDR3 protein. The sample comprises under 600,000 distinct CDR3 sequences, about a fifth of which are singletons, and approximately 15% rests with the top ten. Of note for this clonotype: Its specificity is not known.

Findings and caveats of the study: Booster samples showed a return of most primary-vaccination clones (roughly 96% CD4, 88% CD8). Shared CD4/CD8 clonotypes were a small share, likely from convergent recombination.

V gene TRBV27 combines with J gene TRBJ2-5; no firm D call. The material sequenced was PBMCs, taken roughly 20 days after the first yellow fever vaccination. This TCR derives from a man between 18 and 35 years old who received the YFV17D yellow fever vaccine. DNA of the CDR3: TGTGCCAGCCGGAGCCTGGGCATAAGGGCAGAGACCCAGTACTTC. Protein product: CASRSLGIRAETQYF.